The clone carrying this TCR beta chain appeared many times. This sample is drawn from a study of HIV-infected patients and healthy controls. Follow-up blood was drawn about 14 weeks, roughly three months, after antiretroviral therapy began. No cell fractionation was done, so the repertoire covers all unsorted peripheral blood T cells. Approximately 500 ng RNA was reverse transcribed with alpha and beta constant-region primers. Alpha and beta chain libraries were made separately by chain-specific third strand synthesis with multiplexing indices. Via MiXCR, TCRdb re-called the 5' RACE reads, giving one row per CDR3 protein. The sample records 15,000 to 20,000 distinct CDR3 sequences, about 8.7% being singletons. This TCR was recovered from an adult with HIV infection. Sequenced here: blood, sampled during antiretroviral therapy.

The CDR3 bases are TGCAGTGCTAGGACCTCGACTAGCGGCCCACCGCATACGCAGTATTTT. It translates to CSARTSTSGPPHTQYF. The chain combines TRBV20-1 with TRBJ2-3, with 9 positions matching TRBD2. Per the germline V gene, CDR1 is DFQATT and CDR2 is SNEGSKA (reference sequence). The V segment lost 3 bases and the J segment 7 bases; nucleotides outside the gene matches: 14. The length of the CDR3 is 16 residues.